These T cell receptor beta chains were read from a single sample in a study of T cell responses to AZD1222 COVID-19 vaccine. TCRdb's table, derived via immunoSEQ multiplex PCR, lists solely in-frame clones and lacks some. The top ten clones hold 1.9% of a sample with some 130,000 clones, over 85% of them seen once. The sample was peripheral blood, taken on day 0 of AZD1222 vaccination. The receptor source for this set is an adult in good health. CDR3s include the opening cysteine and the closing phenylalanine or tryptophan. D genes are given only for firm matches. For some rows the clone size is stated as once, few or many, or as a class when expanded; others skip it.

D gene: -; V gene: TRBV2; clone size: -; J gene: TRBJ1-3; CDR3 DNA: TGTGCCAGCAGTGAATCAGGCAGTCGGGTTGGAAACACCATATATTTT; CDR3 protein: CASSESGSRVGNTIYF
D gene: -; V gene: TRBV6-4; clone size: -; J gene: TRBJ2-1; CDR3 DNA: TGTGCCAGCAGTGACTCAGCCCCCCGGAATGAGCAGTTCTTC; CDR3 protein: CASSDSAPRNEQFF
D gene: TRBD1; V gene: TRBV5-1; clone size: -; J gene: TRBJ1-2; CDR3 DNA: TGCGCCAGCAGGACCCGACAGGGGCGTAACTATGGCTACACCTTC; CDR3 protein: CASRTRQGRNYGYTF
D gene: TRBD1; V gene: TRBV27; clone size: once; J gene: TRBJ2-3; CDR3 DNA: TGTGCCAGCAGTTTAGTAGGCGGAAGACAGGGAGATACGCAGTATTTT; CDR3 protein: CASSLVGGRQGDTQYF
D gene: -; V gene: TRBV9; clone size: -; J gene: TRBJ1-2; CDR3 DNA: TGTGCCAGCAGCCAGGGGCAGTATGGCTACACCTTC; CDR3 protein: CASSQGQYGYTF
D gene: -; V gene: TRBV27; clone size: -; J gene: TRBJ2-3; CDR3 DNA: TGTGCCAGCAGTTCTTTCCCGGGCACAGATACGCAGTATTTT; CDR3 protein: CASSSFPGTDTQYF
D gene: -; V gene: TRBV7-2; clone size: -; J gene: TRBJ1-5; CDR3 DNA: TGTGCCAGCACCCTCGGGGGCGGAGCCTATCAGCCCCAGCATTTT; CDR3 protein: CASTLGGGAYQPQHF
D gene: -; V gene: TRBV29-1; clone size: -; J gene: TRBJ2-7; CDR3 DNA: TGCAGCGTTGTAGACGGCCACTCCTTAGAGCAGTACTTC; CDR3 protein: CSVVDGHSLEQYF
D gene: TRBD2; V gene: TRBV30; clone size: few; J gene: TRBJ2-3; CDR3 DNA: TGTGCCTGGAGTGTGGATAGCGGGAGGGCCTCGCAGTATTTT; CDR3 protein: CAWSVDSGRASQYF
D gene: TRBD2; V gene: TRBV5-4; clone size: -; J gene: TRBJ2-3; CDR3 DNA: TGTGCCAGCAGCTTTAGTAGCGGGAATCCACGTAGCACAGATACGCAGTATTTT; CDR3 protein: CASSFSSGNPRSTDTQYF
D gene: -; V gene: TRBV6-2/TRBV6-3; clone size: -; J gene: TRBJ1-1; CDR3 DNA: TGTGCCAGCAGTTACTACATCAGTACCATGAACACTGAAGCTTTCTTT; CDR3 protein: CASSYYISTMNTEAFF
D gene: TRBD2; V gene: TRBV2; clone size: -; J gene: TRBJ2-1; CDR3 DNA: TGTGCCAGCTTCCAGCGCGGGCTAGCGGGGGAAGAGCAGTTCTTC; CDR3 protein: CASFQRGLAGEEQFF
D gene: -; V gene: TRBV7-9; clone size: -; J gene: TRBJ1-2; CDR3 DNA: TGTGCCAGCAGCTTAAAGCAGGAAGCTAACTATGGCTACACCTTC; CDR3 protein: CASSLKQEANYGYTF
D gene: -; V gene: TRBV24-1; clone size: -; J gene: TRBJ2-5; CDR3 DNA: TGTGCCACCAGTGATGGTAGACAGAGACAAGAGACCCAGTACTTC; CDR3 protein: CATSDGRQRQETQYF